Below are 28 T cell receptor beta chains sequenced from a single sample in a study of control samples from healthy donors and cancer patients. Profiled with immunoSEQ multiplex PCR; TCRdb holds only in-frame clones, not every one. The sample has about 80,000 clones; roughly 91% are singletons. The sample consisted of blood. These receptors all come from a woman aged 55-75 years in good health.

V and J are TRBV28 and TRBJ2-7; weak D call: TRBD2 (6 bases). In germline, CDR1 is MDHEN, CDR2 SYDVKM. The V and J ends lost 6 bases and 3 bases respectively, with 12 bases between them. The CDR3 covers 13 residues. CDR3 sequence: CASSRGNYYEQYF. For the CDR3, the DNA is TGTGCCAGCAGCCGGGGGAACTACTACGAGCAGTACTTC.

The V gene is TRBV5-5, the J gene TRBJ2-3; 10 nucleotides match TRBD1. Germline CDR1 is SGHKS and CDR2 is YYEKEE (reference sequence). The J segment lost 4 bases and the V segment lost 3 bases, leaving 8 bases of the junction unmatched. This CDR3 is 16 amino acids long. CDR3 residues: CASSWRTGGRSDTQYF. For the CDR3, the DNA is TGTGCCAGCAGCTGGAGGACAGGGGGGAGGTCAGATACGCAGTATTTT.

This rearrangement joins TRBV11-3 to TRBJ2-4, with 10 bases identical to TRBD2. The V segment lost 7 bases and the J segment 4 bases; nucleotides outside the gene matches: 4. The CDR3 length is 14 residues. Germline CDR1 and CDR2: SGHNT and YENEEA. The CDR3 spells CASTAGGTKNIQYF. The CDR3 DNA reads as TGTGCCAGCACAGCGGGGGGGACTAAAAACATTCAGTACTTC.

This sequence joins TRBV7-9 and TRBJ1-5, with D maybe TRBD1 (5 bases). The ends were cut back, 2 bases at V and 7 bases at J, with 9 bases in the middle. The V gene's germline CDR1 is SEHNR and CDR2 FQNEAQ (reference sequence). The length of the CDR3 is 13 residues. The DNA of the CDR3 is TGTGCCAGCAGCTTACAGGGCCAACAGCCCCAGCATTTT. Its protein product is CASSLQGQQPQHF.

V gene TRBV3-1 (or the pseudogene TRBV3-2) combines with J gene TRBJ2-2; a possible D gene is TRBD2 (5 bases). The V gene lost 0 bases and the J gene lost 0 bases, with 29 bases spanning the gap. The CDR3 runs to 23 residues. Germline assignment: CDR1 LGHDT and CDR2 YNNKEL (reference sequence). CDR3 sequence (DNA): TGTGCCAGCAGCCAAGATGATCCTCATTACCTCCCCTGGGAGTGGGCGAACACCGGGGAGCTGTTTTTT. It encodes CASSQDDPHYLPWEWANTGELFF.

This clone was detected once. The CDR3 sequence is CASSSGQGRAGELFF. CDR3 sequence (DNA): TGTGCCAGCAGTTCAGGACAGGGGAGGGCCGGGGAGCTGTTTTTT. The chain is built from TRBV6-2 or TRBV6-3 and TRBJ2-2, with 9 positions matching TRBD1. The germline CDR1 and CDR2 sequences are MNHEY and SVGEGT. CDR3 length equals 15 residues. V lost 4 bases, J lost 6 bases, and 6 bases stayed unmatched.

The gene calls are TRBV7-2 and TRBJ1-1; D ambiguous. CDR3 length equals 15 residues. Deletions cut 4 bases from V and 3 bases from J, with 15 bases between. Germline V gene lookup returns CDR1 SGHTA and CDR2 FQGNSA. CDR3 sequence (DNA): TGTGCCAGCAGCTCTACGGACGGAGGATACACTGAAGCTTTCTTT. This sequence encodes CASSSTDGGYTEAFF.

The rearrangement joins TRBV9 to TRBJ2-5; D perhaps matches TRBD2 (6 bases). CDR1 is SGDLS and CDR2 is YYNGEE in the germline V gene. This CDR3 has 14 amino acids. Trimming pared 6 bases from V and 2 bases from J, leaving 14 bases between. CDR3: CASTRNSGQETQYF. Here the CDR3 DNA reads TGTGCCAGCACTAGGAACAGCGGGCAAGAGACCCAGTACTTC.

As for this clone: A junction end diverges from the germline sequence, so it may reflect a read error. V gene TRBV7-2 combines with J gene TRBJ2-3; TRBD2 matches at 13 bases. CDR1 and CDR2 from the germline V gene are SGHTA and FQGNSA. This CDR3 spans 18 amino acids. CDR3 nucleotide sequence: TGTGCCGGCAGCTTATTCGCCACTAGCGGGGGGGGCCCAGATACGCAGTATTTT. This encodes CAGSLFATSGGGPDTQYF. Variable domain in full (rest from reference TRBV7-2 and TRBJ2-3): GAGVSQSPSNKVTEKGKDVELRCDPISGHTALYWYRQSLGQGLEFLIYFQGNSAPDKSGLPSDRFSAERTGGSVSTLTIQRTQQEDSAVYLCAGSLFATSGGGPDTQYFGPGTRLTVL.

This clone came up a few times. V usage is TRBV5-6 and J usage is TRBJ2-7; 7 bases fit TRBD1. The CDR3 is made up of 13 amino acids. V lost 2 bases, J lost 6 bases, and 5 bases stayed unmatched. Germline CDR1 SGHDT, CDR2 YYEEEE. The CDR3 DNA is TGTGCCAGCAGCTTTACAGGGGCGGGCGAGCAGTACTTC. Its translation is CASSFTGAGEQYF.

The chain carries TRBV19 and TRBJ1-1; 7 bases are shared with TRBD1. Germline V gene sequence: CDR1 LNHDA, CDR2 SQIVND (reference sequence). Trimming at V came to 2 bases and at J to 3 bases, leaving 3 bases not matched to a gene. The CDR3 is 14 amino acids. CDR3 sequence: CASSIKGAYTEAFF. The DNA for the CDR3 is TGTGCCAGTAGTATAAAGGGGGCTTACACTGAAGCTTTCTTT.

This CDR3 reads CASSFSIGTENTGELFF. Written as DNA, the CDR3 is TGCGCCAGCAGCTTTAGTATAGGTACAGAAAACACCGGGGAGCTGTTTTTT. This chain connects TRBV5-1 to TRBJ2-2; D not certain. This CDR3 is built from 17 residues. CDR1 and CDR2 (germline): SGHRS, YFSETQ. Trimming stripped 2 bases from V and 2 bases from J, with 16 bases between.

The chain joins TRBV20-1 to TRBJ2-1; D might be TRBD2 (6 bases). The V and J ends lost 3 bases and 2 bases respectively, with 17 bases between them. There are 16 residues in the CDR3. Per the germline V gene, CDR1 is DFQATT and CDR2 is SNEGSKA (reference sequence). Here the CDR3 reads CSASTPAGIAYNEQFF. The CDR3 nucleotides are TGCAGTGCTAGTACTCCAGCGGGTATCGCCTACAATGAGCAGTTCTTC.

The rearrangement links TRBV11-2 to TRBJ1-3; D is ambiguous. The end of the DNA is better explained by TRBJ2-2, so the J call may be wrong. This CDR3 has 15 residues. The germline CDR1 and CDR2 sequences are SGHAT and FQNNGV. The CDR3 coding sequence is TGTGCCAGCAGCCCGCCTGTGCGTAACACCGGGGAGCTGTTTTTT. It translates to CASSPPVRNTGELFF.

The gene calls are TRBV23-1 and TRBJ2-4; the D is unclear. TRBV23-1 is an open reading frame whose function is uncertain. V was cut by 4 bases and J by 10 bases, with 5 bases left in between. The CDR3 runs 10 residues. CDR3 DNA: TGCGCCAGCAGTCTGGCTATTCAGTACTTC. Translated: CASSLAIQYF.

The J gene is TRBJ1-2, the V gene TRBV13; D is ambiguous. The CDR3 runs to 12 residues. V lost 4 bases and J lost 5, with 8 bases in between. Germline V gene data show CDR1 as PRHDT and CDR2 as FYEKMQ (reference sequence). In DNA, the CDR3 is TGTGCCAGCAGCTCGGGAGGATATGGCTACACCTTC. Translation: CASSSGGYGYTF.

CDR3 coding DNA: TGTGCCAGCAGCGAACAACAGGGGTTTAATTCACCCCTCCACTTT. Amino acids: CASSEQQGFNSPLHF. The rearrangement uses TRBV2 and TRBJ1-6, with 7 bases that match TRBD1. Germline lookup yields CDR1 SNHLY and CDR2 FYNNEI. The CDR3 is 15 residues long. The ends lost 6 bases at V and 6 bases at J; junction bases unmatched: 8.

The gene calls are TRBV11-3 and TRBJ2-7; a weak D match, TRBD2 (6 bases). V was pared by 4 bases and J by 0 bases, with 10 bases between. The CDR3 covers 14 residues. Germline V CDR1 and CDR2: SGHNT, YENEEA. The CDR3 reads CASSSGSSSYEQYF. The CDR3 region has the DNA TGTGCCAGCAGCTCCGGGAGTTCCTCCTACGAGCAGTACTTC.

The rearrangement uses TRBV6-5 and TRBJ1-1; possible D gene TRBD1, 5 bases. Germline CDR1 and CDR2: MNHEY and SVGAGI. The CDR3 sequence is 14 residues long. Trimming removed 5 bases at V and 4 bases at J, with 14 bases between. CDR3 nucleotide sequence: TGTGCCAGCAGTATCGAACAGGCGAGCACTGAAGCTTTCTTT. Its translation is CASSIEQASTEAFF.

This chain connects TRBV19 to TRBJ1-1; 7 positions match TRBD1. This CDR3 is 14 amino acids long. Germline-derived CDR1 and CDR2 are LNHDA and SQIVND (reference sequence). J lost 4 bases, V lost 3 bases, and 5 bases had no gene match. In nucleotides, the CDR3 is TGTGCCAGTAGTATGACAGGGATGAGCACTGAAGCTTTCTTT. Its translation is CASSMTGMSTEAFF.

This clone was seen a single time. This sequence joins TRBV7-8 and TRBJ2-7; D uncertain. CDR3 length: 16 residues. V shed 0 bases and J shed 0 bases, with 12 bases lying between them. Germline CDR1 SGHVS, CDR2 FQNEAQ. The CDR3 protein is CASSLAAGLDSYEQYF. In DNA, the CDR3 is TGTGCCAGCAGCTTAGCAGCAGGCCTGGACTCCTACGAGCAGTACTTC. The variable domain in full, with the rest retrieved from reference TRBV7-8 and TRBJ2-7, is GAGVSQSPRYKVAKRGQDVALRCDPISGHVSLFWYQQALGQGPEFLTYFQNEAQLDKSGLPSDRFFAERPEGSVSTLKIQRTQQEDSAVYLCASSLAAGLDSYEQYFGPGTRLTVT.

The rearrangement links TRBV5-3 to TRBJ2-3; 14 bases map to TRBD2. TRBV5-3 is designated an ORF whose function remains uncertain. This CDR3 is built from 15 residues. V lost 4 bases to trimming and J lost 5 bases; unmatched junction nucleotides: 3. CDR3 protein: CARSGGTSGRDTQYF. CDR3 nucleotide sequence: TGTGCCAGAAGCGGTGGGACTAGCGGGAGAGATACGCAGTATTTT.

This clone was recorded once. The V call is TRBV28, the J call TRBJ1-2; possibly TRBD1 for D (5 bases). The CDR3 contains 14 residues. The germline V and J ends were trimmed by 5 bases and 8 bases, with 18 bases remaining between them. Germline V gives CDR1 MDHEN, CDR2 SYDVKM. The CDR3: CASSPQGGVRGYTF. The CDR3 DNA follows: TGTGCCAGCAGTCCCCAGGGTGGGGTGCGGGGCTACACCTTC.

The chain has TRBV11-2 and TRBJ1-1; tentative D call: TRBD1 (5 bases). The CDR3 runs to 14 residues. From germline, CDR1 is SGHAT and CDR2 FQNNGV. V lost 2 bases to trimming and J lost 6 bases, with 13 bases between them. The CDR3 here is CASSLMMARAEAFF. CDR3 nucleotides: TGTGCCAGCAGCTTAATGATGGCCAGGGCTGAAGCTTTCTTT.

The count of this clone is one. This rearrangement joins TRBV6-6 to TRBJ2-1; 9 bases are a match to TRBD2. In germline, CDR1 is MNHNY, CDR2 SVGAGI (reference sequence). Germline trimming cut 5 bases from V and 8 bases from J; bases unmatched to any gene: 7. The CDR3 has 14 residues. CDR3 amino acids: CASSRGGAWDEQFF. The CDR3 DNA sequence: TGTGCCAGCAGTCGCGGGGGGGCCTGGGATGAGCAGTTCTTC.

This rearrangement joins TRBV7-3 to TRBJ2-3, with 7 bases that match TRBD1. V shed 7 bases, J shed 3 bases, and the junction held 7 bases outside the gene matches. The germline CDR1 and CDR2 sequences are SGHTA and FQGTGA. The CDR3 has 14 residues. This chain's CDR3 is CASKGASWTDTQYF. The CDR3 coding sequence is TGTGCCAGCAAGGGGGCCAGCTGGACAGATACGCAGTATTTT.

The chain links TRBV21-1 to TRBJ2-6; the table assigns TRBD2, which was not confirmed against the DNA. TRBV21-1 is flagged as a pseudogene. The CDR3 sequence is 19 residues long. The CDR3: CASSKRGTPENSGANVLTF. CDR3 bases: TGTGCCAGCAGCAAACGGGGTACGCCGGAAAACTCTGGGGCCAACGTCCTGACTTTC.

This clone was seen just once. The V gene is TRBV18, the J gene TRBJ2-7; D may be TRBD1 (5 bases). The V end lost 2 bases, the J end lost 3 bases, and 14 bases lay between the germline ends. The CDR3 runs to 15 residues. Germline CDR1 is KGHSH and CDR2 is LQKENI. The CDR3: CASSPVRGGSYEQYF. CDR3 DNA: TGTGCCAGCTCACCAGTTAGGGGCGGTAGCTACGAGCAGTACTTC.